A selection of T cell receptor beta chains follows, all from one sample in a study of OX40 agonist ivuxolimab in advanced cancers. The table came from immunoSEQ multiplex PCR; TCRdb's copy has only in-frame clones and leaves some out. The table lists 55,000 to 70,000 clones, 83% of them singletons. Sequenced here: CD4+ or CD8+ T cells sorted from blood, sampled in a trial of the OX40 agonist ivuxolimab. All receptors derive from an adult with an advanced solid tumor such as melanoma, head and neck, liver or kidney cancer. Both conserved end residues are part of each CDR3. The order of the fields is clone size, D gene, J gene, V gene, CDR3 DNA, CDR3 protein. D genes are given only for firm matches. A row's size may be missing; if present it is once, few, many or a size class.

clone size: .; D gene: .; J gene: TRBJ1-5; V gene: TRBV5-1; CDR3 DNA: TGCGCCAGCAGCTTGGAAGGGAACAATCAGCCCCAGCATTTT; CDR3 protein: CASSLEGNNQPQHF
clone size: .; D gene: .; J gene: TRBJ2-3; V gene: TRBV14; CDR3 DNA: TGTGCCAGCAGCCAAGCGTTTGACGGCACAGATACGCAGTATTTT; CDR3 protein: CASSQAFDGTDTQYF
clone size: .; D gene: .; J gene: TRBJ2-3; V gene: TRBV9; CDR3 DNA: TGTGCCAGCAGACCCGGGGGTGATACGCAGTATTTT; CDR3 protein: CASRPGGDTQYF
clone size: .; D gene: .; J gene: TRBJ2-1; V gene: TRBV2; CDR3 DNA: TGTGCCAGCAGCAGGACTTTGGGCTCCTACAATGAGCAGTTCTTC; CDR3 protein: CASSRTLGSYNEQFF
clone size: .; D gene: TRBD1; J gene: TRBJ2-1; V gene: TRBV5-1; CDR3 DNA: TGCGCCAGCAGCTTGTGGTATTCGAGACAGGGCATGAATGAGCAGTTCTTC; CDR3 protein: CASSLWYSRQGMNEQFF
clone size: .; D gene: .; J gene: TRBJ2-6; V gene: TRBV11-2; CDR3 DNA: TGTGCCAGCAGCTTACAAGGGGCAGGGCGGCGCTCTGGGGCCAACGTCCTGACTTTC; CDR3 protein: CASSLQGAGRRSGANVLTF
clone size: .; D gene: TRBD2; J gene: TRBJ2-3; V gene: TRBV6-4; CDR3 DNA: TGTGCCAGCAGTGACGGGACTAGCGGGGGGTATGATACGCAGTATTTT; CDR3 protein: CASSDGTSGGYDTQYF
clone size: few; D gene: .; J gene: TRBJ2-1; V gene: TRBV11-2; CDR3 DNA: TGTGCCAGCTCCCTGGGGCAGGGGCGTTACAATGAGCAGTTCTTC; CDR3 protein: CASSLGQGRYNEQFF
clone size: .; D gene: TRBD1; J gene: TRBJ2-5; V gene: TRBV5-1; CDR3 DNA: TGCGCCAGCAGGCCGGGACAGGGCCAAGAGACCCAGTACTTC; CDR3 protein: CASRPGQGQETQYF
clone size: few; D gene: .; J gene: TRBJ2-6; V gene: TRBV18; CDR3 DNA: TGTGCCAGCTCACCCGGGCCTCTATCCACTTCTGGGGCCAACGTCCTGACTTTC; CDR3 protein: CASSPGPLSTSGANVLTF
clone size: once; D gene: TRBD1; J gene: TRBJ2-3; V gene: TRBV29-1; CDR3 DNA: TGCAGCGTTGATCCTCGGACAGGGGACCCCACAGATACGCAGTATTTT; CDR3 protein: CSVDPRTGDPTDTQYF
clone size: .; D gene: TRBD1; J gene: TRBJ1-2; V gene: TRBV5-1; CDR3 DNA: TGCGCCAGCAGCTTGGGACAGGGGCTTGGAGGCTACACCTTC; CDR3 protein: CASSLGQGLGGYTF
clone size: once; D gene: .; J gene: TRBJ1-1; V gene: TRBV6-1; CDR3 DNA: TGTGCCAGCAGTGGCCGGGACACTGAAGCTTTCTTT; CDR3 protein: CASSGRDTEAFF
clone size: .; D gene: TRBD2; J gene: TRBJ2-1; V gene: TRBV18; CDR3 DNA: TGTGCCAGCTCACCTCGGGGGGGCTCCTACAATGAGCAGTTCTTC; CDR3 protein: CASSPRGGSYNEQFF
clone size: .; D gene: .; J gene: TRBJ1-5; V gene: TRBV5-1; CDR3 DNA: TGCGCCAGCAGCTTGTCAGGGAGTGAAGAGCCCCAGCATTTT; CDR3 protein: CASSLSGSEEPQHF
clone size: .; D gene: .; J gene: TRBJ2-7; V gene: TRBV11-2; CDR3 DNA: TGTGCCAGCAGCCCGGGACACGGTGTCTCCTACGAGCAGTACTTC; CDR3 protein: CASSPGHGVSYEQYF
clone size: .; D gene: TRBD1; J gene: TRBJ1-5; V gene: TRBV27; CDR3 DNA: TGTGCCAGCAGTGACAGGGGTGGCAATCAGCCCCAGCATTTT; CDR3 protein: CASSDRGGNQPQHF
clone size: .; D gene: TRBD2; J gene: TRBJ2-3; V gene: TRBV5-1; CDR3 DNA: TGCGCCAGCAGCTTGGCGACTAGCGGGACGGGGGTAGATACGCAGTATTTT; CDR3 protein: CASSLATSGTGVDTQYF
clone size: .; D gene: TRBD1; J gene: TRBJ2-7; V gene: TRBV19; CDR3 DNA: TGTGCCAGTAGTGCTCTCCGGGACAGGACATACGAGCAGTACTTC; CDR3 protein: CASSALRDRTYEQYF
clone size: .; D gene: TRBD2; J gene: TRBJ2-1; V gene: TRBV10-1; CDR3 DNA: TGCGCCAGCAGTAGGACTAGCGGGGGGTTCGATGAGCAGTTCTTC; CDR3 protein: CASSRTSGGFDEQFF
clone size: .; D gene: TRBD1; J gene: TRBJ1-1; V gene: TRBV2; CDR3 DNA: TGTGCCAGCACACAGGGGCGGAACACTGAAGCTTTCTTT; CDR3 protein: CASTQGRNTEAFF
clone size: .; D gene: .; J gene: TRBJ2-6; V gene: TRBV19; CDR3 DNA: TGTGCCAGTAGTGCTCCCCAGGGAACGTGGGGGGCCAACGTCCTGACTTTC; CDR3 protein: CASSAPQGTWGANVLTF
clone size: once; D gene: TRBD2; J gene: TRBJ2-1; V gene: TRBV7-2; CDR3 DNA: TGTGCCAGCAGCTCGACTAGCGGGGGGTCCTACAATGAGCAGTTCTTC; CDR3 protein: CASSSTSGGSYNEQFF
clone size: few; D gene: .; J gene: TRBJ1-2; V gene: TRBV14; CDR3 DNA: TGTGCCAGCAGCCAGGTCCAAACGGGCGGGTACTATGGCTACACCTTC; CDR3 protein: CASSQVQTGGYYGYTF
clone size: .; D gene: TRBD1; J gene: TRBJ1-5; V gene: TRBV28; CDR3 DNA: TGTGCCAGCAGCATGCCTATGACCTCGGGACAGGGGGCCCTTCAGCCCCAGCATTTT; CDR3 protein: CASSMPMTSGQGALQPQHF
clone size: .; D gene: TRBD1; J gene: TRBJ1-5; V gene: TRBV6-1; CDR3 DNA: TGTGCCAGCAGGGAAGGGGGACAGGTGGGGAATCAGCCCCAGCATTTT; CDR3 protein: CASREGGQVGNQPQHF
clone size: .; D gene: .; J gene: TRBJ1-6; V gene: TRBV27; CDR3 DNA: TGTGCCAGCAGTTCTGGGTTGAAGGTGAATTCACCCCTCCACTTT; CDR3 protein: CASSSGLKVNSPLHF
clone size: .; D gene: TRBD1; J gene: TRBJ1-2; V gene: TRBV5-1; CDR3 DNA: TGCGCCAGCAGCTCGCGGGACAGGTCGACTAACTATGGCTACACCTTC; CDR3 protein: CASSSRDRSTNYGYTF
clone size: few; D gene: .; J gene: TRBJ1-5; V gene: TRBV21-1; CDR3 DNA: TGTGCCAGCAGCAAAGAGGGGACAGGGCTAATAGGCAATCAGCCCCAGCATTTT; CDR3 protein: CASSKEGTGLIGNQPQHF
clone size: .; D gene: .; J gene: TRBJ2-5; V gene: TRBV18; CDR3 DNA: TGTGCCAGCTCACCAAGAGAGACCCAGTACTTC; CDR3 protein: CASSPRETQYF
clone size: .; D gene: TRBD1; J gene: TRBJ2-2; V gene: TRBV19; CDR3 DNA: TGTGCCAGTAGTATTCCGGGACAGGGTCCCGGGGAGCTGTTTTTT; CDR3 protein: CASSIPGQGPGELFF
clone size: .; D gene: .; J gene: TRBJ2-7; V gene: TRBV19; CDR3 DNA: TGTGCCAGTAGTAATAGGGCAGGGAGTTACGAGCAGTACTTC; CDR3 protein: CASSNRAGSYEQYF
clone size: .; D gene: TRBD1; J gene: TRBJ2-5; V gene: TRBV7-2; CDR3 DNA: TGTGCCAGCAGCGACGACAGGGGTGCCCTACAAGAGACCCAGTACTTC; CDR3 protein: CASSDDRGALQETQYF
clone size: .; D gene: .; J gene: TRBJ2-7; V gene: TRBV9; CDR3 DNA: TGTGCCAGCAGCGTTTCAGACTACGAGCAGTACTTC; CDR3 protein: CASSVSDYEQYF
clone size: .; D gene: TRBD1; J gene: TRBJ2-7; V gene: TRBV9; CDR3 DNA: TGTGCCAGCAGCACGGCGGGGACAGGGATCTACGAGCAGTACTTC; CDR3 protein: CASSTAGTGIYEQYF
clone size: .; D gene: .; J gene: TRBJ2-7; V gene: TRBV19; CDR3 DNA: TGTGCCAGTAGTTCCGGGAGATTCTACGAGCAGTACTTC; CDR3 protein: CASSSGRFYEQYF
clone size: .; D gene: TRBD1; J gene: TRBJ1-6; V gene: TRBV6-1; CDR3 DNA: TGTGCCAGCACGGGGACAGGGGCGAATTCACCCCTCCACTTT; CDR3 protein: CASTGTGANSPLHF
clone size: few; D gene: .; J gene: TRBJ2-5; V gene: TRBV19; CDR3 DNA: TGTGCCACCAGACAGGCCGGGGAGACCCAGTACTTC; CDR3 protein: CATRQAGETQYF
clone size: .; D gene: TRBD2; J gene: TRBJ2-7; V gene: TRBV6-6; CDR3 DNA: TGTGCCAGCAGTTACTCGGCTAGCGGGGGCAACGAGCAGTACTTC; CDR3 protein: CASSYSASGGNEQYF
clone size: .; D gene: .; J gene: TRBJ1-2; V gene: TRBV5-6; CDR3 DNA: TGTGCCAGCAGCGACGCTAGGGACCTCGTTGTCACCTTC; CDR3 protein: CASSDARDLVVTF
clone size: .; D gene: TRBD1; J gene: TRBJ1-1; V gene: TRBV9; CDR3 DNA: TGTGCCAGCAGCGCCGGACAGGGGGAGACTGAAGCTTTCTTT; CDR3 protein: CASSAGQGETEAFF
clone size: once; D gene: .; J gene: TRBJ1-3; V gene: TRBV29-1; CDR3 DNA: TGCAGCGTTGCGGACCCCTTCTCTGGAAACACCATATATTTT; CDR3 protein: CSVADPFSGNTIYF
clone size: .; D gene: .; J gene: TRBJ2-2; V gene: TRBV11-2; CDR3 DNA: TGTGCCAGCAGCTTGAGGGGCGGGCACGGGGAGCTGTTTTTT; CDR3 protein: CASSLRGGHGELFF
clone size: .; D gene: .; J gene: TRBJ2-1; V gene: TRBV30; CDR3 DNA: TGTGCCTGGAGTGTACTTGGGGGTTACAATGAGCAGTTCTTC; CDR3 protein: CAWSVLGGYNEQFF
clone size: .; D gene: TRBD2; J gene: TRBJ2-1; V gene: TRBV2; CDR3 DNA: TGTGCCAGCAGTGAGGCTAGCGGCTACAATGAGCAGTTCTTC; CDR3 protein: CASSEASGYNEQFF
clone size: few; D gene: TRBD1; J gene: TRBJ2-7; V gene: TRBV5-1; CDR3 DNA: TGCGCCAGCAGGGATAGATGGGACAGCTTATACGAGCAGTACTTC; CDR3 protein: CASRDRWDSLYEQYF
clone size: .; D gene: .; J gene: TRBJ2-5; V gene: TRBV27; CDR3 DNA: TGTGCCAGCAGTTTTAATTCAGAGACCCAGTACTTC; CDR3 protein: CASSFNSETQYF
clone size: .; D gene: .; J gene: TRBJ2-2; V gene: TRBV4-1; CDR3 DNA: TGCGCCAGCAGCCAGATTAGTGGCCTTAACACCGGGGAGCTGTTTTTT; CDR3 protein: CASSQISGLNTGELFF
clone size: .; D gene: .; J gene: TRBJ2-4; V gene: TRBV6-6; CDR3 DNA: TGTGCCAGCAGGTTGACAGGGAGGGAGAACATTCAGTACTTC; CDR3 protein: CASRLTGRENIQYF
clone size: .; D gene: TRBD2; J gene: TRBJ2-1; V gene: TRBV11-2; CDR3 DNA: TGTGCCAGCAGCTTAGCAAGGGCGGGGGGTAAAAATGAGCAGTTCTTC; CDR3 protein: CASSLARAGGKNEQFF
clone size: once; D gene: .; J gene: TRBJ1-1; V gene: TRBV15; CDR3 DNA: TGTGCCACCAGCACCCTGAGGGCTGGGAACACTGAAGCTTTCTTT; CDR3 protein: CATSTLRAGNTEAFF
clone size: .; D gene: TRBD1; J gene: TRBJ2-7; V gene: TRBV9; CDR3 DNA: TGTGCCAGCAGCGTAGCTACAGGGGGCTTGTACGAGCAGTACTTC; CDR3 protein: CASSVATGGLYEQYF
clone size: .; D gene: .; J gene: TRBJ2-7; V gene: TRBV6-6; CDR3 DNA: TGTGCCAGCAGTTTCAGGGTTGGAGTGGACGAGCAGTACTTC; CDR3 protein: CASSFRVGVDEQYF
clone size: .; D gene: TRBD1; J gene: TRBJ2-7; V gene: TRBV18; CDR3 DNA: TGTGCCAGCTCACCCGGGACAGGGTTCACCTTCGAGCAGTACTTC; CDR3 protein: CASSPGTGFTFEQYF
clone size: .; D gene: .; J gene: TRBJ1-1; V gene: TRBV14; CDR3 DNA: TGTGCCAGCAGCCAAGTCTACACTGAAGCTTTCTTT; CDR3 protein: CASSQVYTEAFF
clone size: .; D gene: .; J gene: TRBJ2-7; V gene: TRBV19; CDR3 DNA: TGTGCCAGTAGTCTCGGAGGGGAGCAGTACTTC; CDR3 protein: CASSLGGEQYF
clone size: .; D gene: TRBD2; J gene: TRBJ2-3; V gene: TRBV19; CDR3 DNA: TGTGCCAGTAGTATAGGGCGGGCGGGGGCAGATACGCAGTATTTT; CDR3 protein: CASSIGRAGADTQYF
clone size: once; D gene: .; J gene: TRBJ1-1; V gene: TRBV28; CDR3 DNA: TGTGCCAGCAGTTTATTCGGTCGTCATTTGAACACTGAAGCTTTCTTT; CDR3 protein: CASSLFGRHLNTEAFF